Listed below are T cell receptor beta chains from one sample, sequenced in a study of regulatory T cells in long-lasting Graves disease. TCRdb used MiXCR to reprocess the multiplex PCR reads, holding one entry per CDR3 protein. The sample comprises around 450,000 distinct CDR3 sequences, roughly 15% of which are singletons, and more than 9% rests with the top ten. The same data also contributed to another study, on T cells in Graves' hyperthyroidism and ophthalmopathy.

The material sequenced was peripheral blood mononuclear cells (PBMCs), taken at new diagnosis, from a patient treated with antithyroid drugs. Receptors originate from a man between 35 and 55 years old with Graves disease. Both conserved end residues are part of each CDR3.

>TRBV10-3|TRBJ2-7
CAISEDSPYEQYF
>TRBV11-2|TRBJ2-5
CASSPAASGEETQYF
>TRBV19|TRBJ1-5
CASSIELTGTNFQPQHF
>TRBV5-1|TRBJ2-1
CGSSPRGYYNEQFF
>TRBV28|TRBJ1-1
CASSLTGAGSTEAFF
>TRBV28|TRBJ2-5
CASSLTGGEGETQYF
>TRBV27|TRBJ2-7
CASSLDGERSYEQYF
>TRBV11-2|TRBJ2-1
CASSLLGQNEQFF
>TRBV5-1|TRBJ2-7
CASSPFSTDPDHEQYF
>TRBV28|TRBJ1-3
CASSFIPGGNTIYF
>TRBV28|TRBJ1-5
CASSSPGATALNQPQHF
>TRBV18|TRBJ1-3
CASLKDGNSGNTIYF
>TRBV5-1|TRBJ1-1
CASSSGQPEAFF
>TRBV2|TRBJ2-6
CASSHPGEGSTTGANVLTF
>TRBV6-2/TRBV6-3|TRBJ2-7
CASSYYLTGGPEVEQYF
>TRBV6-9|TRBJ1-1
CASSYSGGMNTEAFF
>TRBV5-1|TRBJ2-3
CASSLVVNTDTQYF
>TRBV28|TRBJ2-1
CASSHYRPGGHNEQFF
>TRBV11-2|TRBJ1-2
CASSLVSGESVNGYTF
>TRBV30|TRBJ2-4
CAWSGGGNPHIQYF
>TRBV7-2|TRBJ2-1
CASSRDRGDNEQFF
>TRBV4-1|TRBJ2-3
CASSQVGLAGGPMSTDTQYF
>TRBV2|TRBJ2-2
CARASGTNTGELFF
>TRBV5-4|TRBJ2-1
CASIRDPNRPNEQFF
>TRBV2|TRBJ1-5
CASSERVYSNQPQHF
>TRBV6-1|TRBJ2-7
CASSEGSTYEQYF
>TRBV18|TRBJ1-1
CASSPKGGGTEAFF
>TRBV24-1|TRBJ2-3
CATSAKQTDSSTDTQYF
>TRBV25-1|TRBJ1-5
CASSDGWGAQHF
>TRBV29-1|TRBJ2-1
CSVESYRYNEQFF
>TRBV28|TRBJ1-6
CASSDQGAVDSPLHF
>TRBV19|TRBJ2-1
CASSIEGGSYNEQFF
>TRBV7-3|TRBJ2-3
CASSQGTGLFDTQYF
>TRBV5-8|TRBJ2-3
CASGPGLADTQYF
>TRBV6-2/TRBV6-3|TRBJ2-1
CASSKLFSYNEQFF
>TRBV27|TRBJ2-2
CASRGMDRVDTGELFF
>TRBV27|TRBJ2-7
CASSPGLAGSLVGEQYF
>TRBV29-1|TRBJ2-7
CSVEGLAGETYEQYF
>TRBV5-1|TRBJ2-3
CASSPREGADTQYF
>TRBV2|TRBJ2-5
CATNPVDSETQYF
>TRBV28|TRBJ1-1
CASGVGAANTEAFF
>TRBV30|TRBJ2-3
CAWSNTADTQYF
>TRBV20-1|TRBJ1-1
CSLGTANTEAFF
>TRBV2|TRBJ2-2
CASYGGELFF
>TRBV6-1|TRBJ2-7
CASSITSGDTYEQYF
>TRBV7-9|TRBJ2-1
CASRIPQGGNFNEQFF
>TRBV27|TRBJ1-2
CASSFLKSGKNNNYGYTF
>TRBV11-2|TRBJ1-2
CASSRTAANYGYTF